This TCR beta chain was documented in a study of blood T cell repertoires in COVID-19 (dated by TCRdb to about 2020). Background on the whole study: Collaborator samples came from the United States, Italy and Spain and covered acute and convalescent phases of COVID-19. The material from the prospective study consisted of cDNA or gDNA derived from T cells, B-cell-depleted T cells, or PBMCs. Deeply sampled blood TCRbeta repertoires from subjects exposed to, actively infected with, or recovered from COVID-19 were included in the dataset. A freely available public database, intended as a resource for researchers studying the immune response to SARS-CoV-2, is where the repertoires were released. Samples were obtained from the ongoing ImmuneRACE study (first 160 participants) and from over 1,000 subjects provided by 6 global collaborators. A de-identified subject ID, COVID-19 status, age in years and sex were almost always included in the sample metadata. HLA class I and class II types, where available, came from metadata supplied by the sample provider rather than from assay-based typing.

Broad study findings and their caveats: The quantity of clinical and demographic metadata differed by source and by participant and was supplied without curation.

The immunoSEQ Assay, a bias-controlled multiplex PCR, was used to amplify TCRbeta CDR3 regions from genomic DNA. Per the original workflow: The number of nucleated cells in each sample was estimated by amplification of reference gene primers within the assay. To quantify the absolute abundance of each unique TCRbeta CDR3 rearrangement, sequence reads were collapsed and filtered. For each sample, productive Simpson clonality was calculated as the square root of Simpson's diversity index across productive rearrangements. Drawn from immuneACCESS, this table holds only the in-frame rearrangements with V and J called that TCRdb kept. Clones are partly lost; checked studies trace under half to an unresolved V gene and leave the rest unexplained. V, J and clone size reflect that table, while D and trimming were determined from the DNA. This sample holds approximately 140,000 clones; 80% to 90% were observed only once. Around 8% of the sample comes from the top ten.

Note on this clone: The antigen this receptor binds is unknown. Base qualities are missing; no much larger clone stands one base away.

A distance of 10 bases separates the germline ends of V and J, which lose 7 bases and 3 bases respectively. From the cysteine up to the phenylalanine, the CDR3 has a length of 12 residues. Only the CDR3 portion is preserved as DNA: 36 bases, with reading frame beginning at the first base. CDR1 and CDR2 were assigned from the germline V gene as SNHLY and FYNNEI. In Seattle, one collaborating source enrolled patients while the infection was active and tracked those patients longitudinally over the course of disease. The collaborating institutions used their own protocols to collect whole blood in K2EDTA tubes. For TCRbeta analysis, collaborators shipped samples in one of three forms: frozen whole blood, isolated PBMCs, or DNA extracted from either of those sample types.

The receptor was derived from a woman in her sixties or seventies with COVID-19, enrolled during active disease. Sequencing input: peripheral blood. The chain employs TRBV2 and TRBJ2-7, with no confident D gene call. This receptor has the CDR3 CASNRVNYEQYF. The sequenced DNA: TGTGCCAGCAACCGGGTTAACTACGAGCAGTACTTC.